This T cell receptor (beta chain) appears in the sequencing data of a study of cytomegalovirus exposure and HLA in healthy donors. Overall study context: Unique TCRs from HLA-typed donors, about 85 million of them, were held in an early data release. Broader study findings: In vitro work confirmed that a few CMV-associated chains recognize CMV antigens.

Germline V gene data show CDR1 as GTSNPN and CDR2 as SVGIG (reference sequence). The V gene end was trimmed by 2 bases and the J gene end by 4 bases; junction bases not matched to a gene: 5. CDR3 length: 13 amino acids. As regards this clone: Its matching antigen is unknown.

Samples came from healthy bone marrow donors. Primers: 60 Vbeta forward and 13 Jbeta reverse. This table comes from immunoSEQ multiplex PCR, and its TCRdb copy is limited to in-frame clones, with some not included. The sample shows 100,000 to 150,000 clones, approximately 83% of them seen only once. Source material: PBMCs. This TCR was sampled from a girl aged 2 to 9 in good health and CMV-seronegative. This sequence joins TRBV30 and TRBJ2-7; 7 bases agree with TRBD2. The CDR3 spells CAWSIGGGYEQYF. Written as DNA, the CDR3 is TGTGCCTGGAGTATCGGCGGGGGTTACGAGCAGTACTTC.